Shown below are 20 T cell receptor beta chains from a single sample sequenced in a study of T cells in lung cancer brain metastases. Produced via immunoSEQ multiplex PCR; TCRdb's table is partial and in-frame only. Found here are 1,200 or so clones, approximately 89% of them singletons; the top ten hold 3% to 4.5%. Input material: tumor tissue from a brain metastasis. The receptors derive from a man between 65 and 85 years old with non-small cell lung cancer that had spread to the brain.

The V gene is TRBV13, the J gene TRBJ1-4; tentatively, D is TRBD1 (6 bases). CDR1 and CDR2 (germline): PRHDT, FYEKMQ (reference sequence). The CDR3 spans 16 residues. V was shortened by 5 bases and J by 4 bases, with 17 bases between the two germline ends. CDR3 residues: CASSRGGQMLNEKLFF. The CDR3 nucleotides are TGTGCCAGCAGCAGAGGAGGACAGATGCTTAATGAAAAACTGTTTTTT.

V is TRBV11-2 and J is TRBJ1-1; the D is unclear. Germline CDR1 and CDR2: SGHAT and FQNNGV. Between the trimmed V and J ends, which lost 3 bases and 1 base, there was a span of 6 bases. This CDR3 region has 13 residues. The CDR3 loop reads CASSFRPNTEAFF. The CDR3 nucleotides read TGTGCCAGCAGCTTTCGGCCGAACACTGAAGCTTTCTTT.

The V gene is TRBV7-9, the J gene TRBJ1-6; no firm D call. The CDR3 is made up of 18 amino acids. Germline V gives CDR1 SEHNR, CDR2 FQNEAQ (reference sequence). Trimming took 4 bases from V and 0 from J, leaving 16 bases between them. The CDR3 spells CASSSPNTESSYNSPLHF. As DNA, the CDR3 is TGTGCCAGCAGCTCCCCTAACACGGAGAGCTCCTATAATTCACCCCTCCACTTT.

This chain links TRBV6-6 with TRBJ1-4; the D gene is possibly TRBD1 (6 bases). CDR1 is MNHNY and CDR2 is SVGAGI in the germline V gene (reference sequence). This CDR3 is built from 14 residues. V was pared by 6 bases and J by 0 bases, with 8 bases between. CDR3 DNA: TGTGCCAGCAGGGACAGCGCAACTAATGAAAAACTGTTTTTT. Its protein is CASRDSATNEKLFF.

The chain uses TRBV6-5 and TRBJ1-3; D may be TRBD1 (5 bases). The CDR3 consists of 14 residues. Germline V gene data show CDR1 as MNHEY and CDR2 as SVGAGI. The V end lost 6 bases, the J end lost 1 base, and 10 bases lay between the germline ends. CDR3 sequence (DNA): TGTGCCAGCAGCACGGGACGGTCTGGAAACACCATATATTTT. This gives the protein CASSTGRSGNTIYF.

The chain uses TRBV6-1 and TRBJ1-2; 7 bases align to TRBD1. The CDR3 length is 14 residues. Per germline, CDR1 MNHNS and CDR2 SASEGT. Trimming took 7 bases from V and 2 from J; bases not matched to a gene: 7. CDR3 bases: TGTGCCAGCACTAGACAGGGTACCAACTATGGCTACACCTTC. The encoded protein is CASTRQGTNYGYTF.

V gene TRBV5-6 combines with J gene TRBJ1-1; D ambiguous. V was trimmed by 0 bases and J by 11 bases, leaving 11 bases between them. The CDR3 extends over 12 amino acids. Germline lookup yields CDR1 SGHDT and CDR2 YYEEEE. In DNA form, the CDR3 reads TGTGCCAGCAGCTTGGTGGGCGGCGGGGCTTTCTTT. Translation gives CASSLVGGGAFF.

This clone was counted once. The rearrangement joins TRBV19 to TRBJ1-5, with D perhaps TRBD1 (6 bases). The ends were cut back, 5 bases at V and 0 bases at J, with 11 bases in the middle. Germline lookup yields CDR1 LNHDA and CDR2 SQIVND (reference sequence). The CDR3 is 15 amino acids. Written as DNA, the CDR3 is TGTGCCAGTAGTTTCAACAGGGATAGCAATCAGCCCCAGCATTTT. It yields the protein CASSFNRDSNQPQHF.

This sequence joins TRBV6-6 and TRBJ1-1, with D hard to call. The CDR3 sequence is 14 residues long. Trimming pared 4 bases from V and 1 base from J, leaving 10 bases between. From germline, CDR1 is MNHNY and CDR2 SVGAGI (reference sequence). CDR3 DNA: TGTGCCAGCAGTTCCGATGACTGGAACACTGAAGCTTTCTTT. Translated, it gives CASSSDDWNTEAFF.

This clone occurred a few times. The chain couples TRBV19 to TRBJ1-1; TRBD1 might be the D (5 bases). The CDR3 contains 14 residues. V was cut by 6 bases and J by 6 bases, with 17 bases left in between. Germline-derived CDR1 and CDR2 are LNHDA and SQIVND (reference sequence). The CDR3 coding sequence is TGTGCCAGTAGGCCGATGGGGGTGGAGGCTGAAGCTTTCTTT. Protein sequence: CASRPMGVEAEAFF.

V is TRBV7-9 and J is TRBJ2-4; 10 nucleotides match TRBD1. The trim removed 5 bases at V and 5 bases at J, leaving 6 bases unmatched. The CDR3 runs 15 residues. Per the germline V gene, CDR1 is SEHNR and CDR2 is FQNEAQ (reference sequence). The CDR3 spells CASSTSDRGQNIQYF. The CDR3 DNA reads TGTGCCAGCAGCACCTCAGACAGGGGGCAAAACATTCAGTACTTC.

The chain has TRBV5-1 and TRBJ1-2; 10 positions agree with TRBD1. The CDR3 spans 15 residues. Germline V gene lookup returns CDR1 SGHRS and CDR2 YFSETQ. V shed 2 bases, J shed 8 bases, and the junction held 9 bases outside the gene matches. The CDR3 DNA follows: TGCGCCAGCAGCTTTTTCCCCGGGACAGGGGACGGCTACACCTTC. It is translated as CASSFFPGTGDGYTF. The variable domain in full, completed from reference TRBV5-1 and TRBJ1-2, reads KAGVTQTPRYLIKTRGQQVTLSCSPISGHRSVSWYQQTPGQGLQFLFEYFSETQRNKGNFPGRFSGRQFSNSRSEMNVSTLELGDSALYLCASSFFPGTGDGYTFGSGTRLTVV.

This clone was seen only once. This chain joins TRBV11-3 and TRBJ2-2, with D perhaps matching TRBD2 (5 bases). V lost 5 bases to trimming and J lost 3 bases, with 19 bases between them. The CDR3 contains 17 residues. Germline V gives CDR1 SGHNT, CDR2 YENEEA. CDR3 nucleotides: TGTGCCAGCAGCCTACCGCCCTGGGAGATCCACACCGGGGAGCTGTTTTTT. Translated, it gives CASSLPPWEIHTGELFF.

The rearrangement uses TRBV28 and TRBJ1-6; D is ambiguous. Per the germline V gene, CDR1 is MDHEN and CDR2 is SYDVKM. V was pared by 5 bases and J by 9 bases, with 14 bases between. The CDR3 loop spans 14 amino acids. The chain's CDR3 is CASSLNIRGSPLHF. The CDR3 DNA follows: TGTGCCAGCAGTCTGAATATCCGGGGTTCACCCCTCCACTTT. The full variable domain, rest sourced from reference TRBV28 and TRBJ1-6, is DVKVTQSSRYLVKRTGEKVFLECVQDMDHENMFWYRQDPGLGLRLIYFSYDVKMKEKGDIPEGYSVSREKKERFSLILESASTNQTSMYLCASSLNIRGSPLHFGNGTRLTVT.

This clone appeared a single time. One junction end disagrees with the germline gene, perhaps due to a read error. The rearrangement links TRBV6-5 to TRBJ2-7; no reliable D call. Germline CDR1 MNHEY, CDR2 SVGAGI. CDR3 length equals 13 residues. The CDR3 loop is CASSYGGSYEQYF. The CDR3 region has the DNA TGTGCTAGCAGTTACGGTGGGTCCTACGAGCAGTACTTC.

To note about this clone: This CDR3 is missing its conserved last phenylalanine or tryptophan, likely due to a read error. The V and J genes are TRBV7-9 and TRBJ1-2, with TRBD1 as a possible D gene (5 bases). Germline CDR1 is SEHNR and CDR2 is FQNEAQ (reference sequence). V lost 3 bases to trimming and J lost 8 bases, with 16 bases between them. CDR3 length equals 14 residues. The CDR3 coding sequence is TGTGCCAGCAGCTTGACAGTTCCTATCGGCGGCTACACCTTA. It translates to CASSLTVPIGGYTL.

The chain combines TRBV14 with TRBJ1-3; 7 nucleotides align to TRBD1. Germline V gene lookup returns CDR1 SGHDN and CDR2 FVKESK. Germline trimming cut 1 base from V and 4 bases from J; bases unmatched to any gene: 10. This CDR3 spans 17 amino acids. As DNA, the CDR3 is TGTGCCAGCAGCCAAGTAGGACAGGCGGCAAGGGGAAACACCATATATTTT. It codes for CASSQVGQAARGNTIYF.

J is TRBJ2-1 and V is TRBV5-1; a possible D gene is TRBD1 (6 bases). In germline, CDR1 is SGHRS, CDR2 YFSETQ. The CDR3 contains 15 residues. V was clipped by 2 bases and J by 7 bases, with 16 bases between them. CDR3 in DNA: TGCGCCAGCAGCTTAAGTTCTAGGGGGTCAAATGAGCAGTTCTTC. Encoded protein: CASSLSSRGSNEQFF.

The chain carries TRBV13 and TRBJ2-7; D might be TRBD2 (6 bases). The germline V gene has CDR1 PRHDT and CDR2 FYEKMQ (reference sequence). V lost 5 bases and J 6 bases, leaving 14 bases between the germline ends. The CDR3 loop spans 13 amino acids. CDR3: CASSRGVPGEQYF. DNA of the CDR3: TGTGCCAGCAGCCGCGGGGTCCCAGGCGAGCAGTACTTC.

The genes are TRBV5-1 and TRBJ1-6, with 9 bases identical to TRBD1. The CDR3 extends over 15 amino acids. The ends lost 3 bases at V and 10 bases at J; junction bases unmatched: 8. The germline V gene has CDR1 SGHRS and CDR2 YFSETQ. CDR3 sequence: CASSYQTGGDSPLHF. The CDR3 coding sequence is TGCGCCAGCAGCTATCAGACAGGGGGGGACTCACCCCTCCACTTT. Together with reference TRBV5-1 and TRBJ1-6, the CDR3 gives the full variable domain: KAGVTQTPRYLIKTRGQQVTLSCSPISGHRSVSWYQQTPGQGLQFLFEYFSETQRNKGNFPGRFSGRQFSNSRSEMNVSTLELGDSALYLCASSYQTGGDSPLHFGNGTRLTVT.